The next 29 T cell receptor beta chains were all read from a single sample in a study of T cells in Graves' hyperthyroidism and ophthalmopathy. RNA transcripts gave rise to amplified TCR beta CDR3 regions. A first-round RT-PCR of the TCR CDR3 used the HTBI primer set. TCRdb reprocessed the multiplex PCR reads via MiXCR and lists one record per CDR3 protein. The sample yields 660,000 or so distinct CDR3 sequences, 45% seen once. Material: peripheral blood or thyroid tissue (not recorded which). These receptor sequences come from an adult man with Graves' disease, either hyperthyroidism or ophthalmopathy (not recorded which).

The rearrangement links TRBV7-2 to TRBJ2-2, with a tentative D call TRBD2 (5 bases). Germline loops: CDR1 SGHTA, CDR2 FQGNSA. This CDR3 has 16 amino acids. Trimming removed 2 bases at V and 1 base at J, with 11 bases between. CDR3 residues: CASSLPRAQNTGELFF. The CDR3, as DNA: TGTGCCAGCAGCTTACCGAGGGCACAGAACACCGGGGAGCTGTTTTTT.

Comments on this clonotype: The junction shows a germline mismatch at one end, possibly a read error. This rearrangement joins TRBV10-3 to TRBJ1-2; no clear D. There are 12 residues in the CDR3. CDR1 is ENHRY and CDR2 is SYGVKD in the germline V gene. The CDR3 nucleotides are TGTGCCAGCAGTGAAGTAATCTATGGCTACACCTTC. This gives the protein CASSEVIYGYTF.

This rearrangement joins TRBV29-1 to TRBJ1-4, with a weak D call TRBD1 (6 bases). Per the germline V gene, CDR1 is SQVTM and CDR2 is ANQGSEA. This CDR3 has 14 residues. V was trimmed by 1 base and J by 4 bases, leaving 10 bases between them. DNA of the CDR3: TGCAGCGTTGAAGGGACAGCCCATAATGAAAAACTGTTTTTT. It yields the protein CSVEGTAHNEKLFF.

At least ten counts were recorded for this clonotype. The chain has TRBV5-8 and TRBJ1-6; D perhaps matches TRBD1 (6 bases). Trimming cost V 0 bases and J 9 bases, with 10 bases left between them. Germline CDR1 SGHTS, CDR2 YDEGEE. The CDR3 contains 14 residues. The CDR3 spells CASSLVQGGSPLHF. The CDR3 nucleotides read TGTGCCAGCAGCTTGGTACAGGGCGGTTCACCCCTCCACTTT.

The CDR3 spells CATSDSPRGTDTQYF. The DNA of the CDR3 is TGTGCCACCAGTGATTCCCCCCGGGGCACAGATACGCAGTATTTT. The rearrangement uses TRBV24-1 and TRBJ2-3; D is undetermined. The CDR3 runs 15 residues. Germline V gene lookup returns CDR1 KGHDR and CDR2 SFDVKD. V was cut by 2 bases and J by 1 base, with 9 bases left in between.

The gene calls are TRBV7-9 and TRBJ1-2; D might be TRBD1 (6 bases). Germline lookup yields CDR1 SEHNR and CDR2 FQNEAQ (reference sequence). The CDR3 sequence is 12 residues long. V lost 4 bases and J 6 bases, leaving 9 bases between the germline ends. Here the CDR3 reads CASSSTGNGYTF. Written as DNA, the CDR3 is TGTGCCAGCAGCTCGACAGGAAATGGCTACACCTTC.

In the case of this clonotype: The junction shows a germline mismatch at one end, possibly a read error. J is TRBJ1-4 and V is TRBV11-2, with TRBD1 matching 8 bases. This CDR3 is 18 amino acids long. Per germline, CDR1 SGHAT and CDR2 FQNNGV. CDR3 in DNA: TGCGCCAGCAGCTTGAGGTCGGCAGGGGGCGAGAGAAAAGAAAAACTGTTTTTT. It translates to CASSLRSAGGERKEKLFF. The variable domain in full, with the rest retrieved from reference TRBV11-2 and TRBJ1-4, is EAGVAQSPRYKIIEKRQSVAFWCNPISGHATLYWYQQILGQGPKLLIQFQNNGVVDDSQLPKDRFSAERLKGVDSTLKIQPAKLEDSAVYLCASSLRSAGGERKEKLFFGSGTQLSVL.

This clonotype came up many times. The rearrangement joins TRBV20-1 to TRBJ1-2; unclear D gene. Germline assignment: CDR1 DFQATT and CDR2 SNEGSKA (reference sequence). This CDR3 is 11 amino acids long. Trimming took off 1 base at V and 10 bases at J, with 10 bases between the two ends. The CDR3 here is CSARAPGTYTF. CDR3 nucleotide sequence: TGCAGTGCTAGAGCTCCAGGAACCTACACCTTC.

The sample holds a few counts of this clonotype. The chain joins TRBV7-8 to TRBJ1-2; D gene uncertain. Per germline, CDR1 SGHVS and CDR2 FQNEAQ. The CDR3 has 15 residues. V was cut by 0 bases and J by 5 bases, with 13 bases left in between. This chain's CDR3 is CASSLALGVVYGYTF. The CDR3, as DNA: TGTGCCAGCAGCTTAGCGCTTGGGGTAGTGTATGGCTACACCTTC.

This clonotype was found a few times. The chain couples TRBV7-9 to TRBJ2-5; either TRBD1 or TRBD2 may fit D (5 bases each). Between the trimmed V and J ends, which lost 5 bases and 5 bases, there was a span of 15 bases. This CDR3 is 14 amino acids long. Germline V gene sequence: CDR1 SEHNR, CDR2 FQNEAQ (reference sequence). CDR3 sequence (DNA): TGTGCCAGCAGCACCCACGTGGGGGAGGAGACCCAGTACTTC. Translation: CASSTHVGEETQYF.

There are many counts of this clonotype. The V call is TRBV20-1, the J call TRBJ2-5; 11 bases are a match to TRBD2. J lost 0 bases, V lost 3 bases, and 3 bases had no gene match. CDR1 is DFQATT and CDR2 is SNEGSKA in the germline V gene (reference sequence). The CDR3 runs to 15 residues. CDR3 coding DNA: TGCAGTGCTAGGCCACTAGCGGGGGACCAAGAGACCCAGTACTTC. This encodes CSARPLAGDQETQYF.

This clonotype has just one count. This may be a read error: a much more frequent sequence differs by one nucleotide. This sequence joins TRBV7-9 and TRBJ2-5; 9 bases line up with TRBD2. Germline V gene lookup returns CDR1 SEHNR and CDR2 FQNEAQ (reference sequence). The CDR3 contains 16 residues. The CDR3 DNA follows: TGTGCCAGCAGCTTAGGCCTAGCGGGGCTCAAAGAGGCCCAGTACTTC. Protein: CASSLGLAGLKEAQYF.

A word on this clonotype: A much larger clone differs by one base, so this may be a read error. This CDR3 is CAISESAGVDTEAFF. As DNA, the CDR3 is TGTGCCATCAGTGAGTCGGCAGGGGTGGACACTGAAGCTTTCTTT. This chain joins TRBV10-3 and TRBJ1-1, with D possibly being TRBD1 (6 bases). The germline V and J ends were trimmed by 0 bases and 3 bases, with 11 bases remaining between them. The CDR3 has 15 residues. Germline V gene data show CDR1 as ENHRY and CDR2 as SYGVKD.

The J gene is TRBJ2-7, the V gene TRBV6-5; no clear D. The germline CDR1 and CDR2 sequences are MNHEY and SVGAGI. CDR3 length: 15 residues. Trimming left V 3 bases short and J 0 bases short, with 12 bases between. The CDR3 nucleotides are TGTGCCAGCAGTTATAGCCCGGAGCCCTCCTACGAGCAGTACTTC. Protein sequence: CASSYSPEPSYEQYF.

The sample holds many counts of this clonotype. This sequence joins TRBV10-3 and TRBJ2-7; D remains unclear. Per the germline V gene, CDR1 is ENHRY and CDR2 is SYGVKD. This CDR3 contains 12 residues. Trimming took 1 base from V and 6 from J, leaving 7 bases between them. In nucleotides, the CDR3 is TGTGCCATCAGTGAGTTCGAAACCGAGCAGTACTTC. Its translation: CAISEFETEQYF.

This clonotype has just a few counts. This rearrangement joins TRBV20-1 to TRBJ1-1; TRBD1 might be the D (5 bases). V lost 3 bases to trimming and J lost 0 bases, with 17 bases between them. Germline V gene data show CDR1 as DFQATT and CDR2 as SNEGSKA (reference sequence). The CDR3 sequence is 16 residues long. CDR3 amino acids: CSARGQGGPLNTEAFF. The CDR3 DNA reads as TGCAGTGCTAGGGGGCAGGGAGGGCCCCTGAACACTGAAGCTTTCTTT.

The rearrangement uses TRBV29-1 and TRBJ1-1; tentative D call: TRBD1 (5 bases). This CDR3 region has 12 residues. V shed 8 bases and J shed 4 bases, with 14 bases lying between them. The germline V gene encodes CDR1 SQVTM and CDR2 ANQGSEA. CDR3 DNA: TGCAGCTTAAAAGGGGCTGCCACTGAAGCTTTCTTT. Protein sequence: CSLKGAATEAFF.

This clonotype was recorded many times. The gene calls are TRBV5-6 and TRBJ1-2; D not certain. The CDR3 runs to 15 residues. Trimming left V 1 base short and J 4 bases short, with 14 bases between. Germline CDR1 reads SGHDT; CDR2 reads YYEEEE. The CDR3, as DNA: TGTGCCAGCAGCTTGAACGCATGGACGGTCTATGGCTACACCTTC. Translation: CASSLNAWTVYGYTF.

This clonotype has just one count. A clone one base away is much larger, so this may be a read error. This sequence joins TRBV29-1 and TRBJ1-2; TRBD1 might be the D (5 bases). Germline V gene sequence: CDR1 SQVTM, CDR2 ANQGSEA. This CDR3 is built from 13 residues. In DNA, the CDR3 is TGCAGCGTTGAAGCAGGGCTGGGCTATGGCCACACCTTC. It translates to CSVEAGLGYGHTF.

Turning to this clonotype: The CDR3 carries no conserved terminal phenylalanine or tryptophan, so it likely arises from a read error. The limits of the CDR3 on the DNA are not certain, so only TCRdb's listed CDR3 is given. The chain links TRBV7-9 to TRBJ1-2; TRBD1 reflects the table's D call only, with no check against the DNA. The CDR3 region is 8 residues in length, termini included. CDR1 is SEHNR and CDR2 is FQNEAQ in the germline V gene (reference sequence). CDR3 sequence reads: CASSTGQS.

This clonotype was observed many times. The chain links TRBV20-1 to TRBJ2-5; D is possibly TRBD2 (7 bases). The V end was cut by 3 bases, the J end by 5 bases, with 16 bases between. The CDR3 length is 14 residues. Germline V gene lookup returns CDR1 DFQATT and CDR2 SNEGSKA (reference sequence). CDR3 sequence reads: CSARGGAMTETQYF. CDR3 DNA sequence: TGCAGTGCTAGGGGGGGGGCCATGACGGAGACCCAGTACTTC.

This chain links TRBV9 with TRBJ1-1, with no clear D. This CDR3 is 14 amino acids long. V lost 4 bases, J lost 0 bases, and 10 bases lay in between. CDR1 is SGDLS and CDR2 is YYNGEE in the germline V gene. The CDR3 DNA reads as TGTGCCAGCAGCATGACCCCTCTGAACACTGAAGCTTTCTTT. This translates into CASSMTPLNTEAFF. The complete variable domain, with remaining parts taken from reference TRBV9 and TRBJ1-1, reads DSGVTQTPKHLITATGQRVTLRCSPRSGDLSVYWYQQSLDQGLQFLIQYYNGEERAKGNILERFSAQQFPDLHSELNLSSLELGDSALYFCASSMTPLNTEAFFGQGTRLTVV.

In this sample, this clonotype turned up many times. The chain recombines TRBV20-1 with TRBJ1-6, with a tentative D call TRBD1 (5 bases). This CDR3 has 15 residues. CDR1 and CDR2 (germline): DFQATT, SNEGSKA (reference sequence). The V gene lost 0 bases and the J gene lost 9 bases, with 15 bases spanning the gap. The CDR3 spells CSARDLLGAGSPLHF. The DNA for the CDR3 is TGCAGTGCTAGAGATCTTCTTGGGGCAGGTTCACCCCTCCACTTT.

The rearrangement links TRBV7-3 to TRBJ1-1; 8 bases fit TRBD1. CDR3 length: 16 residues. Germline V gives CDR1 SGHTA, CDR2 FQGTGA. The V gene end was trimmed by 2 bases and the J gene end by 0 bases; junction bases not matched to a gene: 5. The CDR3 DNA reads TGTGCCAGCAGCTTAGGGATGACAGGGGTGAACACTGAAGCTTTCTTT. It is translated as CASSLGMTGVNTEAFF.

This clonotype turned up a few times. The rearrangement joins TRBV10-3 to TRBJ1-1; 7 bases map to TRBD1. Germline lookup yields CDR1 ENHRY and CDR2 SYGVKD. With V trimmed by 3 bases and J by 5 bases, 3 bases remained unmatched. The CDR3 loop spans 13 amino acids. The CDR3 reads CAISDKGATEAFF. CDR3 nucleotide sequence: TGTGCCATCAGTGATAAGGGGGCTACTGAAGCTTTCTTT.

This clonotype was detected many times. The chain recombines TRBV15 with TRBJ1-3; 9 bases match TRBD1. J gave up 2 bases and V 8 bases, and 7 bases lay outside the gene matches. This CDR3 spans 15 amino acids. CDR1 LNHNV and CDR2 YYDKDF come from the germline V gene (reference sequence). CDR3: CATSRDRAAGNTIYF. CDR3 coding DNA: TGTGCCACCTCTCGGGACAGGGCAGCTGGAAACACCATATATTTT.

The rearrangement links TRBV2 to TRBJ1-2; 7 bases fit TRBD1. This CDR3 has 12 amino acids. Germline lookup yields CDR1 SNHLY and CDR2 FYNNEI. With V trimmed by 9 bases and J by 8 bases, 9 bases remained unmatched. CDR3 sequence reads: CARLSQGDGYTF. DNA of the CDR3: TGTGCCAGATTAAGTCAGGGGGACGGCTACACCTTC.

The rearrangement joins TRBV29-1 to TRBJ2-2, with a weak D call TRBD1 (6 bases). Trimming left V 4 bases short and J 7 bases short, with 7 bases between. Germline values: CDR1 SQVTM, CDR2 ANQGSEA. The CDR3 extends over 11 amino acids. CDR3 DNA sequence: TGCAGCGTTGGACAGGTCGGGGAGCTGTTTTTT. Its translation: CSVGQVGELFF.

CDR3 DNA sequence: TGTGCCAGCGCCCCAGGGGGCGGGGAGACCCAGTACTTC. It codes for CASAPGGGETQYF. This chain uses TRBV25-1 with TRBJ2-5; TRBD1 matches at 8 bases. V dropped 8 bases and J dropped 5; count of bases not matched to a gene: 7. The CDR3 length is 13 residues. Germline lookup yields CDR1 MGHDK and CDR2 SYGVNS.